This TCR beta chain originates from a study of cytotoxic CD8 clonotypes in ibrutinib-treated CLL. Study details: Response samples followed a median about 11 months of treatment, range 6 to 36. Sequencing produced an average of roughly 270,000 productive templates and tens of thousands of productive rearrangements per sample.

In regard to this clone: The target antigen is unknown.

From germline, CDR1 is SGHRS and CDR2 YFSETQ. This CDR3 comprises 15 residues. Trimming shortened V by 5 bases and J by 6 bases, and 17 bases separated the two germline ends. Using immunoSEQ multiplex PCR, the repertoire was profiled, and TCRdb retains in-frame clones only, with some absent. This sample has tens of thousands of clones; around 65% occur once, and the top ten carry approximately 5%. General study results and limits: In comparison with age-matched healthy donors, baseline clonality was higher and tracked circulating CD8+ T-cell counts. Public clonotypes, found uncommonly, either contracted or stayed stable on treatment.

The chain combines TRBV5-1 with TRBJ2-2; D uncertain. This sequence originates from a human donor with chronic lymphocytic leukemia. The sequencing used PBMCs, collected after 12 months of ibrutinib treatment. CDR3 in amino acids: CASRPGPTTSGELFF. The CDR3 nucleotides are TGCGCCAGCAGGCCGGGTCCCACTACCTCCGGGGAGCTGTTTTTT.